The rows below give T cell receptor beta chains drawn from one sample of a study of CD8 T cells in Susac syndrome. MiXCR, applied by TCRdb to the immunoSEQ multiplex PCR reads, yields one record per CDR3 protein. Of approximately 300,000 distinct CDR3 sequences listed, 65% to 90% were seen once; the top ten hold roughly 0.21%. The sequencing input was CD8+ T cells from PBMCs. The receptor source for this set is a human donor with multiple sclerosis. The CDR3 runs from the conserved cysteine through the conserved F or W. Size is omitted from some rows. Given values are once, few, many or a class for expanded clones.

clone_size | v_call | cdr3_length | cdr3_aa
- | TRBV4-3 | 15 | CASSPRTGATDTQYF
- | TRBV3-1 | 15 | CASTGLAGNTGELFF
- | TRBV7-9 | 14 | CASSLATQTYGYTF
few | TRBV7-9 | 13 | CASSLALKNEQFF
few | TRBV12-3/TRBV12-4 | 14 | CASSFGLSGNTIYF
- | TRBV19 | 15 | CASSIGLAAYNEQFF
- | TRBV7-9 | 15 | CASSLLLAAQETQYF
once | TRBV19 | 14 | CASSFELAHGELFF
- | TRBV7-9 | 15 | CASSYRDRGTDTQYF
- | TRBV15 | 16 | CATTPGPGLAGDEQFF
- | TRBV7-9 | 12 | CASSLVGSGYTF
once | TRBV20-1 | 13 | CSARPGPNEKLFF
- | TRBV9 | 14 | CASSYDQGSYEQYF
- | TRBV11-1 | 20 | CASSLSIVGGTSGHQETQYF
- | TRBV4-1 | 17 | CASSQVAEGGETDTQYF
- | TRBV19 | 16 | CASIPYTGARFQPQHF
- | TRBV5-1 | 10 | CASGRAKQYF
- | TRBV27 | 15 | CASSSRTGAYTEAFF
once | TRBV14 | 15 | CASSQEVLSPYEQYF
- | TRBV7-9 | 14 | CASSPRGSSYEQYF
- | TRBV4-2 | 18 | CASSQDVDPTWGNQPQHF
- | TRBV28 | 15 | CASSAEDSHNKKLFF
- | TRBV6-1 | 15 | CASHLGAIISYEQYF
few | TRBV30 | 12 | CAWKALDIEQYF
- | TRBV6-5 | 15 | CASSYYRGTNYGYTF
- | TRBV20-1 | 16 | CSARDILAGQYNEQFF
- | TRBV6-5 | 12 | CASSLYLGEQFF
- | TRBV27 | 13 | CASRPQGIGEQYF
- | TRBV13 | 17 | CASSLGLAGVFPYEQYF